Here is one T cell receptor (beta chain) with its context. This record belongs to a study of shared T cell receptors in the human thymus. Clones were read by immunoSEQ multiplex PCR, and TCRdb kept only the in-frame ones, dropping some. Found here are roughly 660,000 clones, over 75% of them singletons; the top ten hold 0.0095% to 0.011%. This CDR3 comprises 15 residues. Trimming left V 6 bases short and J 4 bases short, with 15 bases between. From germline, CDR1 is SGHTA and CDR2 FQGNSA. Separately, the same data were catalogued under a study of human thymus T cells. According to that study: Donors were healthy Finnish babies undergoing corrective operations for congenital heart defects. Thymic resections from corrective heart surgery supplied the tissue. Thymic and blood repertoires appeared to display a bias in their usage of V and J genes. Related work showed strongly overlapping thymic repertoires across unrelated individuals.

The clonotype was recovered from a boy younger than two with a congenital heart defect. The sequencing input was thymocytes. This chain connects TRBV7-2 to TRBJ2-2; D is perhaps TRBD2 (5 bases). This CDR3 reads CASRGSKRATGELFF. The CDR3 DNA reads as TGTGCCAGCAGGGGCAGCAAGAGGGCCACCGGGGAGCTGTTTTTT. Looking up the rest from reference TRBV7-2 and TRBJ2-2 gives the full variable domain: GAGVSQSPSNKVTEKGKDVELRCDPISGHTALYWYRQSLGQGLEFLIYFQGNSAPDKSGLPSDRFSAERTGGSVSTLTIQRTQQEDSAVYLCASRGSKRATGELFFGEGSRLTVL.